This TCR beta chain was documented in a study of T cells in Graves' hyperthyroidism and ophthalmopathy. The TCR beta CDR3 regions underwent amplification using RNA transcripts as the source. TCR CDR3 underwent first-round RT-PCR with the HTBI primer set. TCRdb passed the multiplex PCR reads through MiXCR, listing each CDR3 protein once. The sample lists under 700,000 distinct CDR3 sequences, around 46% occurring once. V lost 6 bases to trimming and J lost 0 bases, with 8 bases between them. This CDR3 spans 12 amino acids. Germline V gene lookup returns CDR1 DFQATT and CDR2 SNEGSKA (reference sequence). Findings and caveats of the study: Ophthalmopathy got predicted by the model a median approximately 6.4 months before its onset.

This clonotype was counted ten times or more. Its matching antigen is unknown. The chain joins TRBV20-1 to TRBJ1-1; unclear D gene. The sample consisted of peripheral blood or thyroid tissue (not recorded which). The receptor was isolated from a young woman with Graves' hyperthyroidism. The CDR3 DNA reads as TGCAGTGCCTCGAGGGTGAACACTGAAGCTTTCTTT. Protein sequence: CSASRVNTEAFF.